This T cell receptor (beta chain) was captured by sequencing in a study of shared clonotypes between healthy human individuals. The study's findings and limits: Sample collection involved blood only; tissue repertoires are likely different.

A remark on this clone: Its specificity is unknown.

Clones were sequenced by immunoSEQ multiplex PCR, and TCRdb holds only the in-frame ones, with some missing. The repertoire has some 2.4 million clones, 93% of them found once; the top ten carry approximately 0.37%. Germline-derived CDR1 and CDR2 are MNHEY and SMNVEV (reference sequence). The V end was cut by 3 bases, the J end by 6 bases, with 12 bases between. This CDR3 region has 13 residues. Source material: naive CD4+ T cells from PBMCs. Documented subset: CD45RA+ positively selected. The rearrangement uses TRBV27 and TRBJ2-7; D gene uncertain. This receptor was identified in a man aged 18 to 35 in good health. Some clones in this sample may be carry-over from other donors' samples. CDR3 in amino acids: CASSFPGLGEQYF. In nucleotides, the CDR3 is TGTGCCAGCAGTTTCCCAGGCTTAGGCGAGCAGTACTTC.